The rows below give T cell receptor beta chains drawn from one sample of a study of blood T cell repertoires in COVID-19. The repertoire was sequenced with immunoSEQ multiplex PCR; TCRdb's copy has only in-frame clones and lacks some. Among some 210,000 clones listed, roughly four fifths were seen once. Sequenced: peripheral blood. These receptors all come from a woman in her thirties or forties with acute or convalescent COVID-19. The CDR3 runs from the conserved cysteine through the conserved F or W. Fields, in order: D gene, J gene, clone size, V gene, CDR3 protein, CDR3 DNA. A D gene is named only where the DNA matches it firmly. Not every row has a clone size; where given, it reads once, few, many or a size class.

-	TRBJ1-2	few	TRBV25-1	CASSAPVNYGYTF	TGTGCCAGCAGTGCCCCAGTTAACTATGGCTACACCTTC
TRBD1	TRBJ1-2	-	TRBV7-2	CASSQGQFRYGYTF	TGTGCCAGCAGCCAGGGACAGTTCCGCTATGGCTACACCTTC
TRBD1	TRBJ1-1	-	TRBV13	CASSAMTGGGPMNTEAFF	TGTGCCAGCAGCGCGATGACAGGGGGGGGCCCCATGAACACTGAAGCTTTCTTT
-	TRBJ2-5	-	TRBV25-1	CASSEWAETQYF	TGTGCCAGCAGTGAATGGGCTGAGACCCAGTACTTC
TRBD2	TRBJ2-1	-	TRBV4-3	CASSPLAGYNEQFF	TGCGCCAGCAGCCCTCTAGCGGGGTACAATGAGCAGTTCTTC
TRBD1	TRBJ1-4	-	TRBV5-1	CASSLAGQGNEKLFF	TGCGCCAGCAGCTTGGCGGGACAGGGGAATGAAAAACTGTTTTTT
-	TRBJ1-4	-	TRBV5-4	CASSSGQHNEKLFF	TGTGCCAGCAGCTCCGGACAGCATAATGAAAAACTGTTTTTT
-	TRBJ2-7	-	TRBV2	CASSVEGGYEQYF	TGTGCCAGCAGTGTCGAGGGCGGATACGAGCAGTACTTC
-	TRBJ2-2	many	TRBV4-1	CASRSTVGGGTGELFF	TGCGCCAGCAGATCCACCGTCGGAGGCGGGACCGGGGAGCTGTTTTTT
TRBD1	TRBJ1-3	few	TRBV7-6	CASSNRDRFSGNTIYF	TGTGCCAGCAGCAACCGGGACAGGTTCTCTGGAAACACCATATATTTT
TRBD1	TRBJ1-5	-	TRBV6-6	CASSYLVGQGNQPQHF	TGTGCCAGCAGTTATCTGGTCGGACAGGGTAATCAGCCCCAGCATTTT
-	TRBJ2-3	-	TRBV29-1	CRAGGGLGDTQYF	TGCAGAGCTGGTGGGGGGTTGGGGGATACGCAGTATTTT
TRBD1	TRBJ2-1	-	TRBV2	CATSGDRGIEQFF	TGTGCCACCAGCGGGGACAGGGGAATTGAGCAGTTCTTC
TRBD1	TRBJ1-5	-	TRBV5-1	CASSLDSGGQPQHF	TGCGCCAGCAGCTTGGATTCAGGGGGCCAGCCCCAGCATTTT
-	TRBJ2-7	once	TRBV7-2	CASSLGGSMAGAIYEQYF	TGTGCCAGCAGCTTAGGAGGGAGTATGGCAGGGGCTATCTACGAGCAGTACTTC
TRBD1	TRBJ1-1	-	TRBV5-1	CASSPDRGGLTEAFF	TGCGCCAGCAGCCCGGACAGGGGGGGCTTGACTGAAGCTTTCTTT
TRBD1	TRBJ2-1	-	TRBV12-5	CASGLTGAIF	TGTGCTAGTGGTTTAACAGGGGCCATCTTC
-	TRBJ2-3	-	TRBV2	CASSEESRTDTQYF	TGTGCCAGCAGTGAGGAGAGTAGGACAGATACGCAGTATTTT
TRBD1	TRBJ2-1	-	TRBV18	CASSPITGGNEQFF	TGTGCCAGCTCACCAATAACAGGGGGCAATGAGCAGTTCTTC
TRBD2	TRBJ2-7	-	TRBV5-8	CASSLYGLAIYEQYF	TGTGCCAGCAGCTTATACGGACTAGCGATCTACGAGCAGTACTTC
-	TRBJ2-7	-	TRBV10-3	CAISGAGSSYEQYF	TGTGCCATCAGTGGTGCCGGGAGCTCCTACGAGCAGTACTTC
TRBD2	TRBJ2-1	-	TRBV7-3	CASSLGAGGYNEQFF	TGTGCCAGCAGCTTGGGAGCGGGGGGGTACAATGAGCAGTTCTTC
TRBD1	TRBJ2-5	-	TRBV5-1	CASSIGQGIETQYF	TGCGCCAGCAGCATAGGACAGGGAATAGAGACCCAGTACTTC
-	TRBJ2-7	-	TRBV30	CAADTAYEQYF	TGTGCCGCGGACACTGCCTACGAGCAGTACTTC
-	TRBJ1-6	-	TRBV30	CAWSPTGVGANSPLHF	TGTGCCTGGAGTCCCACTGGTGTAGGGGCCAATTCACCCCTCCACTTT
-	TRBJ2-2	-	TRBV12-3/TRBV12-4	CASSRGGELFF	TGTGCCAGCAGCCGGGGCGGGGAGCTGTTTTTT
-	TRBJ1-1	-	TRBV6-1	CASSEDWAGSEAFF	TGTGCCAGCAGTGAGGATTGGGCGGGGAGTGAAGCTTTCTTT
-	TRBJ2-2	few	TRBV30	CAWSKISRGLAGTGELFF	TGTGCCTGGTCCAAAATTTCGCGGGGGCTAGCTGGGACCGGGGAGCTGTTTTTT
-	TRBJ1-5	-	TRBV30	CAWSTVNSNQPQHF	TGTGCCTGGAGTACGGTCAATAGCAATCAGCCCCAGCATTTT
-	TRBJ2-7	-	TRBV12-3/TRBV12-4	CASSLTGSEQYF	TGTGCCAGCAGCCTAACAGGGAGCGAGCAGTACTTC
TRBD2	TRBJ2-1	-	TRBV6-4	CASSARLAGLNEQFF	TGTGCCAGCAGTGCCCGACTAGCGGGACTCAATGAGCAGTTCTTC
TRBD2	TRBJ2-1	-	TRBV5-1	CASSSPGGDFNEQFF	TGCGCCAGCAGCTCCCCGGGGGGGGACTTCAATGAGCAGTTCTTC
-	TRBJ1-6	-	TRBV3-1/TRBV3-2	CASSPTGTYNSPLHF	TGTGCCAGCAGCCCCACAGGGACGTATAATTCACCCCTCCACTTT
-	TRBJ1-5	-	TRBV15	CATSRDVQYSNQPQHF	TGTGCCACCAGCAGAGACGTCCAGTATAGCAATCAGCCCCAGCATTTT
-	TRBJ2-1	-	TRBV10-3	CATRIVGGPYNEQFF	TGTGCCACGAGGATTGTTGGCGGGCCCTACAATGAGCAGTTCTTC
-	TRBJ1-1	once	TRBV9	CASSVRGGGNTEAFF	TGTGCCAGCAGCGTAAGGGGCGGGGGTAACACTGAAGCTTTCTTT
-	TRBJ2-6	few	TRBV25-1	CASSDPGQRSGANVLTF	TGTGCCAGCAGTGACCCGGGACAACGATCTGGGGCCAACGTCCTGACTTTC
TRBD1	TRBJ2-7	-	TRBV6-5	CASTRGTAGGYEQYF	TGTGCCAGCACTAGAGGGACAGCCGGCGGCTACGAGCAGTACTTC
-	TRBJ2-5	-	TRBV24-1	CATSDTDRTGMYQETQYF	TGTGCCACCAGTGACACCGACAGGACGGGCATGTACCAAGAGACCCAGTACTTC
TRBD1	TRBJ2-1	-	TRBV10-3	CAIAGQGSNEQFF	TGTGCCATCGCGGGACAGGGGTCCAATGAGCAGTTCTTC
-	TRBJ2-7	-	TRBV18	CASSPEIYEQYF	TGTGCCAGCTCACCGGAGATCTACGAGCAGTACTTC
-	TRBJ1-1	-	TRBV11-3	CASSLEGGSTEAFF	TGTGCCAGCAGCTTAGAAGGGGGAAGCACTGAAGCTTTCTTT
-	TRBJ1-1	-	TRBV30	CAWSASLNTEAFF	TGTGCCTGGAGCGCGAGCTTGAACACTGAAGCTTTCTTT
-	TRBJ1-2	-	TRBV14	CASSRAAQGGIGYTF	TGTGCCAGCAGCCGCGCGGCACAGGGCGGCATCGGCTACACCTTC
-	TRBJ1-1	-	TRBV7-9	CASSFIVERNTEAFF	TGTGCCAGCAGCTTCATAGTCGAACGGAACACTGAAGCTTTCTTT
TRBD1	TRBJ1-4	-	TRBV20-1	CSASITGENEKLFF	TGCAGTGCTAGTATAACAGGGGAAAATGAAAAACTGTTTTTT
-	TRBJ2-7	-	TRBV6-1	CASSERQTYEQYF	TGTGCCAGCAGTGAGCGGCAGACCTACGAGCAGTACTTC
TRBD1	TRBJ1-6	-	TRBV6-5	CASRPGQGDSPLHF	TGTGCCAGCAGGCCGGGACAGGGCGATTCACCCCTCCACTTT
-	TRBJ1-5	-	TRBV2	CASSRGFGGDSNQPQHF	TGTGCCAGTAGTAGGGGATTCGGTGGGGATAGCAATCAGCCCCAGCATTTT
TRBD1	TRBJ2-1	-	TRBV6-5	CAQGAEGNEQFF	TGTGCGCAGGGGGCTGAAGGCAATGAGCAGTTCTTC
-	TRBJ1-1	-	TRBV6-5	CASSYIVNTEAFF	TGTGCCAGCAGTTACATAGTGAACACTGAAGCTTTCTTT
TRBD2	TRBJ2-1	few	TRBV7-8	CASRISGGSYNEQFF	TGTGCCAGCAGGATAAGCGGGGGTTCCTACAATGAGCAGTTCTTC